Below are 4 T cell receptor beta chains sequenced from a single sample in a study of blood T cell repertoires in COVID-19. Libraries were prepared by immunoSEQ multiplex PCR; TCRdb keeps only in-frame clonotypes and omits some of them. Of approximately 390,000 clones listed, 85% to 90% were seen once; the top ten hold approximately 6.2%. What was sequenced was peripheral blood. Receptors were obtained from a man aged 18 to 30 with active or convalescent COVID-19.

The chain links TRBV15 to TRBJ2-3; 7 bases agree with TRBD1. The germline CDR1 and CDR2 sequences are LNHNV and YYDKDF (reference sequence). The V and J ends lost 0 bases and 6 bases, in that order; junction bases with no gene match: 9. The CDR3 runs to 16 residues. CDR3: CATSRDRQGRLDTQYF. In nucleotides, the CDR3 is TGTGCCACCAGCAGAGATAGACAGGGCCGGTTGGATACGCAGTATTTT.

V is TRBV28 and J is TRBJ2-7; the match to TRBD2 covers 8 bases. The germline V gene encodes CDR1 MDHEN and CDR2 SYDVKM. V shed 3 bases and J 4 bases; nucleotides not matched to a gene: 8. The CDR3 has 15 amino acids. CDR3 sequence reads: CASSFGGAQGYEQYF. The CDR3 coding sequence is TGTGCCAGCAGTTTCGGGGGGGCGCAGGGGTACGAGCAGTACTTC. The full variable domain, its missing parts supplied by reference TRBV28 and TRBJ2-7, is DVKVTQSSRYLVKRTGEKVFLECVQDMDHENMFWYRQDPGLGLRLIYFSYDVKMKEKGDIPEGYSVSREKKERFSLILESASTNQTSMYLCASSFGGAQGYEQYFGPGTRLTVT.

The J gene is TRBJ2-7, the V gene TRBV28; 7 bases are shared with TRBD2. The germline gives CDR1 MDHEN, CDR2 SYDVKM. V lost 3 bases, J lost 1 base, and 6 bases stayed unmatched. This CDR3 region has 15 residues. CDR3 nucleotide sequence: TGTGCCAGCAGTTTTCCCGGGGGGACGTCCTACGAGCAGTACTTC. It specifies CASSFPGGTSYEQYF. Filled out from reference TRBV28 and TRBJ2-7, the complete variable domain reads DVKVTQSSRYLVKRTGEKVFLECVQDMDHENMFWYRQDPGLGLRLIYFSYDVKMKEKGDIPEGYSVSREKKERFSLILESASTNQTSMYLCASSFPGGTSYEQYFGPGTRLTVT.

Concerning this clone: The identical CDR3 is also encoded by other nucleotide sequences in the sample. The chain links TRBV28 to TRBJ1-5; TRBD1 is a possible D gene (5 bases). The germline V and J ends were trimmed by 3 bases and 4 bases, with 10 bases remaining between them. The CDR3 loop spans 14 amino acids. Germline V gives CDR1 MDHEN, CDR2 SYDVKM. CDR3 coding DNA: TGTGCCAGCAGTTTGGGGGGAGCTAATCAGCCCCAGCATTTT. Translation gives CASSLGGANQPQHF.